This record concerns one T cell receptor (beta chain) sequence. What it recognizes is unknown. This CDR3 is 14 amino acids long. Germline assignment: CDR1 LGHNA and CDR2 YSLEER. Trimming left V 0 bases short and J 4 bases short, with 9 bases between. TCRdb processed the 5' RACE reads anew with MiXCR; each CDR3 protein has one entry. The table includes 100,000 to 150,000 distinct CDR3 sequences, 8% to 10% detected once. These data come from a study of T cells after yellow fever vaccination. Whole-study findings and limits: The secondary response was weaker, and its peak arrived faster, on day 5 versus 15. Among all clonotypes, a small share was observed in both CD4 and CD8 compartments.

Specimen: CD8+ T cells sorted from PBMCs, collected on the day of the yellow fever booster vaccination. This chain connects TRBV4-3 to TRBJ1-1; D remains ambiguous. The clonotype was recovered from a man between 18 and 35 years old who received the YFV17D yellow fever vaccine. The CDR3 bases are TGCGCCAGCAGCCAAGATCCGGGGAGCACTGAAGCTTTCTTT. Its protein product is CASSQDPGSTEAFF.